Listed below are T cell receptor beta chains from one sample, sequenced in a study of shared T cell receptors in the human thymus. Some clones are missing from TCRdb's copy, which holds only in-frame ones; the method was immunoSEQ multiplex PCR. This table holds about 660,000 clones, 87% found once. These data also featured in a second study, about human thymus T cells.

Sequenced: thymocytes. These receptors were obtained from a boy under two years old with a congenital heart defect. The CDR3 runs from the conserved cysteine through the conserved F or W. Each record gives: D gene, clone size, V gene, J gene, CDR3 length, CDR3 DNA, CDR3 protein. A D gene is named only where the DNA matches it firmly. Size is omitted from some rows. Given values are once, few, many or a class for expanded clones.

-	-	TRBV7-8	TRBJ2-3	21	TGTGCCAGCAGCTTAGTTGGTTTCGGGGGATTACTAGAGTGGGGCCCAGATACGCAGTATTTT	CASSLVGFGGLLEWGPDTQYF
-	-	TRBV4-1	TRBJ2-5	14	TGCGCCAGCAGCCAAGACAACTACCAAGAGACCCAGTACTTC	CASSQDNYQETQYF
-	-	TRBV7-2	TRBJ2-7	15	TGTGCCAGCAGCCCCAGCGTTAAGGAGGTCTACGAGCAGTACTTC	CASSPSVKEVYEQYF
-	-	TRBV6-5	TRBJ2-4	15	TGTGCCAGCAAACTCGAGGGGGGGGCCAAAAACATTCAGTACTTC	CASKLEGGAKNIQYF
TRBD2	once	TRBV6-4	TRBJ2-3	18	TGTGCCAGCAGTGACGGTCCAGCGGGAGGAATAGGCACAGATACGCAGTATTTT	CASSDGPAGGIGTDTQYF
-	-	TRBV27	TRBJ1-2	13	TGTGCCAGCCGGCAGGGGCACCACTATGGCTACACCTTC	CASRQGHHYGYTF
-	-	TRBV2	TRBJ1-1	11	TGTGCCAGCAGTCCCCGGGGGGTGGCTTTCTTT	CASSPRGVAFF
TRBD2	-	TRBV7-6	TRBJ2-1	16	TGTGCCAGCAGCGAAGGGAGGGGAGACTCCTACAATGAGCAGTTCTTC	CASSEGRGDSYNEQFF
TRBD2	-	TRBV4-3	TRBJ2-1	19	TGCGCCAGCAGCCAATGGGGACTAGCGGACCCGAGCTCCTACAATGAGCAGTTCTTC	CASSQWGLADPSSYNEQFF
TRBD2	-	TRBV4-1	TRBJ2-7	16	TGCGCCAGCAGCCAAGATCGTAGCGGGAGGGGAAACGAGCAGTACTTC	CASSQDRSGRGNEQYF
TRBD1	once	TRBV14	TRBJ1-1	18	TGTGCCAGCAGTCTAGGACAGGGGGCGATTTTACCAGACACTGAAGCTTTCTTT	CASSLGQGAILPDTEAFF
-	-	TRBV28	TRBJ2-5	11	TGTGCCAGCACTATTCGGGAGACCCAGTACTTC	CASTIRETQYF
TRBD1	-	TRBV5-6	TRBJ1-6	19	TGTGCCAGCAGCTTGGCGTGGGACAGTAGAAAATCCTATAATTCCCCCCTCCACTTT	CASSLAWDSRKSYNSPLHF
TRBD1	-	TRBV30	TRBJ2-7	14	TGTGCCTGGAGTGCGGACAGGGAAATCCACGAGCAGTACTTC	CAWSADREIHEQYF
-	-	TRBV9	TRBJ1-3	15	TGTGCCAGCAGCGTAGTGTGGACAAACAGAAACACCATATATTTT	CASSVVWTNRNTIYF
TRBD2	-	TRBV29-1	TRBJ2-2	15	TGCAGCGTTGATATGTCTAGCGGGAACACCGGGGAGCTGTTTTTT	CSVDMSSGNTGELFF
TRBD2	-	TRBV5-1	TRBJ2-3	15	TGCGCCAGCAGCCAAGCGGGGGGGCAAACAGATACGCAGTATTTT	CASSQAGGQTDTQYF
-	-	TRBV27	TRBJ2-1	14	TGTGCCAGCAGTCCTGCGAGGACATACAATGAGCAGTTCTTC	CASSPARTYNEQFF
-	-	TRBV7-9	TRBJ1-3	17	TGTGCCAGCAGCTTAGGGAGGGTAGGTTGGCGGTTAGACACCATATATTTT	CASSLGRVGWRLDTIYF
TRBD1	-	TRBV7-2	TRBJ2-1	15	TGTGCCAGCAGCTACAACAGGGGCTCCCACAATGAGCAGTTCTTC	CASSYNRGSHNEQFF
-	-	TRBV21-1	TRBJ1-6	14	TGTGCCAGCAGAAGGACAGGGGTAAATTCACCCCTCCACTTT	CASRRTGVNSPLHF
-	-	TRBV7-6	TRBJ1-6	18	TGTGCCAGCAGCTTAGCCGGGGACCTGCGGGGGAATAATTCCCCCCTCCACTTT	CASSLAGDLRGNNSPLHF
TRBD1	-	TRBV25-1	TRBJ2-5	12	TGTGCCACCGGACAGGGACTAGAGACCCAGTACTTC	CATGQGLETQYF
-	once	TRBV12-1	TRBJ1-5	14	TGTGCCAGCAGCTTTGGACTCCCGGATCAGCCCCAGCATTTT	CASSFGLPDQPQHF
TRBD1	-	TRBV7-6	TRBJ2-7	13	TGTGCCAGCAGCCTCGGGACAGCTTACGAGCAGTACTTC	CASSLGTAYEQYF
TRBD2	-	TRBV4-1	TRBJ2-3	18	TGCGCCAGCAGCCATCACCTCGAGGGACTAGCGGGAGAAGATACGCAGTATTTT	CASSHHLEGLAGEDTQYF
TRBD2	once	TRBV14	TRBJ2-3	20	TGTGCCAGCAGCCCCCCATCGGGACTAGCGGGAGTAGGGGCCACAGATACGCAGTATTTT	CASSPPSGLAGVGATDTQYF
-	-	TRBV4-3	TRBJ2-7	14	TGCGCCAGCAGCCAAGAGCGGGGACCCTACGAGCAGTACTTC	CASSQERGPYEQYF
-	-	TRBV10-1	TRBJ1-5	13	TGCGCCAGCAGTGGCCAGGGCAATCAGCCCCAGCATTTT	CASSGQGNQPQHF
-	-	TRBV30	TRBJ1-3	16	TGTGCCTGGAGTAAGCAAGGGGCTGGCTCTGGAAACACCATATATTTT	CAWSKQGAGSGNTIYF
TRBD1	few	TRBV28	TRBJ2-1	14	TGTGCCAGCCGACCGGGACAGGGCCCTAATGAGCAGTTCTTC	CASRPGQGPNEQFF
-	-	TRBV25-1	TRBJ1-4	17	TGTGCCAGCAGGCCCAATGGGCCCAGCTTTCCGAATGAAAAACTGTTTTTT	CASRPNGPSFPNEKLFF
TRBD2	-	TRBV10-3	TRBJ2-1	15	TGTGCCATCAGCAAGGGACTAGCGGGAGAGCGGGAGCAGTTCTTC	CAISKGLAGEREQFF
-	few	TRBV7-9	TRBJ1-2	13	TGTGCCAGCAGCTTTAAGGGGTTGAATGGCTACACCTTC	CASSFKGLNGYTF
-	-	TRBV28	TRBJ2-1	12	TGTGCCAGCAGCAACAATCCCCAGGAGCAGTTCTTC	CASSNNPQEQFF
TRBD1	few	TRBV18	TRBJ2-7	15	TGTGCCAGCTCACCACCGGGACAGGGGGCAGTCGAGCAGTACTTC	CASSPPGQGAVEQYF
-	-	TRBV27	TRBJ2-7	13	TGTGCCAGCAGTTTCTTGGGGCATTTCGAGCAGTACTTC	CASSFLGHFEQYF
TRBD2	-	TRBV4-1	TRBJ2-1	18	TGCGCCAGCAGCCAAGATCGTCTAGCGGGACTAAGGTACAATGAGCAGTTCTTC	CASSQDRLAGLRYNEQFF
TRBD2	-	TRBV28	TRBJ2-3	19	TGTGCCAGCAGCCGGCCACCCCAGCGGGAGCGATCTTACACAGATACGCAGTATTTT	CASSRPPQRERSYTDTQYF
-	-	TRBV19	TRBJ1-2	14	TGTGCCAGTAGTGACCGACGGGAGGGAGATGGCTACACCTTC	CASSDRREGDGYTF
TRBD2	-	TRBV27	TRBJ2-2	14	TGTGCCAGCAGTTTTACGGGAGGGGCCGGGGAGCTGTTTTTT	CASSFTGGAGELFF
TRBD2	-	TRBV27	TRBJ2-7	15	TGTGCCAGCAGTTTATCGAAGCGGGGGAAATACGAGCAGTACTTC	CASSLSKRGKYEQYF
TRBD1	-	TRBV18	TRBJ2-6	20	TGTGCCAGCTCACCACCGAGGAATTTGGACAGGGTCTCTGGGGCCAACGTCCTGACTTTC	CASSPPRNLDRVSGANVLTF
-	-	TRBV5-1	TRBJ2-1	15	TGCGCCAGCAGCTCCGACAGGCCAGAATACAATGAGCAGTTCTTC	CASSSDRPEYNEQFF
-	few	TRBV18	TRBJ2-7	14	TGTGCCAGCTCACACCGGGACTCCTCCTACGAGCAGTACTTC	CASSHRDSSYEQYF
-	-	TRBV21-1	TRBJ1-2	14	TGTGCCAGCAGCAAAGGGACAGGGGTCGGTGGCTACACCTTC	CASSKGTGVGGYTF
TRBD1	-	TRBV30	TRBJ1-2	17	TGTGCCTGGAGTCTGACAGGGCCTCCGTATTCTAACTATGGCTACACCTTC	CAWSLTGPPYSNYGYTF
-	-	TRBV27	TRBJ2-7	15	TGTGCCAGCAAAACAACCGGGTCTTCACCCTACGAGCAGTACTTC	CASKTTGSSPYEQYF
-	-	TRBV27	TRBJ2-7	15	TGTGCCAGCAGTCCCCGGGAGCTCCTCTCCTACGAGCAGTACTTC	CASSPRELLSYEQYF
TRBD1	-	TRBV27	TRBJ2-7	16	TGTGCCAGCAGTTTATGGGGACAGGGACTGTCCTACGAGCAGTACTTC	CASSLWGQGLSYEQYF
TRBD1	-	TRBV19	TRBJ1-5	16	TGTGCCAGTAGTATAGCTACGGGACAGCCTGATCAGCCCCAGCATTTT	CASSIATGQPDQPQHF
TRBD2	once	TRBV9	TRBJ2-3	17	TGTGCCAGCAGCGTAAACCCTGCTAGCGGTTCAAAGGATACGCAGTATTTT	CASSVNPASGSKDTQYF
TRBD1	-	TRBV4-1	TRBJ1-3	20	TGCGCCAGCAGCCAAGAAATTGAGAGCGGACAGGGATCCTCTGGAAACACCATATATTTT	CASSQEIESGQGSSGNTIYF
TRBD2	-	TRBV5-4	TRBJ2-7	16	TGTGCCAGCAGCCTGGGACTAGCGGGACTCTACTACGAGCAGTACTTC	CASSLGLAGLYYEQYF
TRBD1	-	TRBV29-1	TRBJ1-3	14	TGCAGCGTTGAACTGGAGGGGGCGCGGGACACCATATATTTT	CSVELEGARDTIYF